This T cell receptor beta chain emerged from a study of blood T cell repertoires in COVID-19. Study in general: Sites in the United States, Italy and Spain provided acute and convalescent COVID-19 samples.

Trimming cost V 1 base and J 2 bases, with 27 bases left between them. The CDR3 runs to 20 residues. Study members were between 18 and 89 years old and lived in approximately 25 US regions. Membership in each cohort depended on participant-reported clinical history. Two negative PCRs, clearance, or symptom resolution were required of recovered Cohort 3 donors. Generated by immunoSEQ multiplex PCR, the TCRdb table keeps only in-frame clones and is missing some. The sample has fewer than 350,000 clones, around 90% seen once. The sample holds a few counts of this clone. The sequence was obtained from a man aged 55 to 70 who had recovered from COVID-19. The rearrangement joins TRBV23-1 to TRBJ2-7; TRBD2 is a possible D gene (6 bases). TRBV23-1 is labeled an ORF, and its function is uncertain. The sequencing sample was made of PBMCs or T cells enriched from blood (not recorded which). The CDR3 DNA reads TGCGCCAGCAGTCAATTTGAGGGAGGTGGGTGGTTTAGCGTAACCTACGAGCAGTACTTC. This encodes CASSQFEGGGWFSVTYEQYF.